The sequence of this T cell receptor (beta chain) was determined in a study of cytomegalovirus exposure and HLA in healthy donors. The wider study: A data release that came early held 75 million to 85 million unique TCRs from HLA-typed donors.

The PCR made use of 60 Vbeta and 13 Jbeta primers. Clones were read by immunoSEQ multiplex PCR, and TCRdb kept only the in-frame ones, dropping some. Of 150,000 to 200,000 clones listed, 80% to 90% are singletons. The count of this clone is one. This receptor was obtained from a man aged 18-30 years in good health and CMV-seronegative. The sequencing input was PBMCs.

CDR3 protein: CASSLEPGAPYEQFF. DNA of the CDR3: TGTGCCAGCAGCTTGGAGCCAGGGGCGCCATATGAGCAGTTCTTC. The V and J genes are TRBV5-5 and TRBJ2-1, with D maybe TRBD1 (6 bases). Germline V gives CDR1 SGHKS, CDR2 YYEKEE (reference sequence). This CDR3 comprises 15 residues. The V gene lost 0 bases and the J gene lost 8 bases, with 15 bases spanning the gap.